Shown below are 24 T cell receptor beta chains from a single sample sequenced in a study of technical replicates of blood from a few donors. Assay used: immunoSEQ multiplex PCR; TCRdb lists only in-frame clones, some missing. The table has under 85,000 clones, roughly 97% seen once; the top ten hold less than 0.2%. The sequenced material came from T cells isolated from PBMCs. These receptors originate from a human donor in good health.

This chain links TRBV7-9 with TRBJ2-2; no clear D. V was cut by 3 bases and J by 6 bases, with 8 bases left in between. The germline V gene has CDR1 SEHNR and CDR2 FQNEAQ (reference sequence). The CDR3 is made up of 13 amino acids. The CDR3 sequence is CASSFPLAGELFF. The CDR3 nucleotides read TGTGCCAGCAGCTTCCCCTTAGCCGGGGAGCTGTTTTTT.

This chain uses TRBV11-2 with TRBJ2-3, with D perhaps TRBD2 (7 bases). Germline CDR1 is SGHAT and CDR2 is FQNNGV. Deletions cut 0 bases from V and 3 bases from J, with 19 bases between. The CDR3 sequence is 18 residues long. The chain's CDR3 is CASSLDRTGGFRTDTQYF. CDR3 sequence (DNA): TGTGCCAGCAGCTTAGATCGAACGGGGGGCTTTCGGACAGATACGCAGTATTTT. Full variable domain (missing parts from reference TRBV11-2 and TRBJ2-3): EAGVAQSPRYKIIEKRQSVAFWCNPISGHATLYWYQQILGQGPKLLIQFQNNGVVDDSQLPKDRFSAERLKGVDSTLKIQPAKLEDSAVYLCASSLDRTGGFRTDTQYFGPGTRLTVL.

This clone was detected once. V and J are TRBV9 and TRBJ2-5, with 9 bases aligning to TRBD1. The V and J ends lost 2 bases and 3 bases, in that order; junction bases with no gene match: 8. The germline CDR1 and CDR2 sequences are SGDLS and YYNGEE. This CDR3 has 16 residues. The CDR3 protein is CASSVLRGQGKETQYF. The CDR3, as DNA: TGTGCCAGCAGCGTCCTCAGGGGACAGGGTAAAGAGACCCAGTACTTC.

The rearrangement links TRBV28 to TRBJ2-1; D is uncertain. Germline CDR1 reads MDHEN; CDR2 reads SYDVKM. The CDR3 has 14 residues. V lost 7 bases to trimming and J lost 4 bases, with 14 bases between them. CDR3 bases: TGTGCCAGCATTAATCCGGAGAAATACAATGAGCAGTTCTTC. Translation gives CASINPEKYNEQFF. Full variable domain (remainder filled in from reference TRBV28 and TRBJ2-1): DVKVTQSSRYLVKRTGEKVFLECVQDMDHENMFWYRQDPGLGLRLIYFSYDVKMKEKGDIPEGYSVSREKKERFSLILESASTNQTSMYLCASINPEKYNEQFFGPGTRLTVL.

This chain links TRBV4-1 with TRBJ2-2, with unresolved D. Looked up from germline, CDR1 is MGHRA and CDR2 is YSYEKL. Trimming took off 1 base at V and 6 bases at J, with 3 bases between the two ends. The CDR3 is 12 amino acids. CDR3: CASSQAAGELFF. For the CDR3, the DNA is TGCGCCAGCAGCCAAGCGGCCGGGGAGCTGTTTTTT.

CDR3 sequence: CASSLDGASGGTDTQYF. CDR3 sequence (DNA): TGTGCCAGCAGCTTAGACGGGGCTAGCGGGGGAACAGATACGCAGTATTTT. The V call is TRBV11-2, the J call TRBJ2-3; 10 bases are a match to TRBD2. CDR1 is SGHAT and CDR2 is FQNNGV in the germline V gene. V lost 0 bases, J lost 3 bases, and 6 bases stayed unmatched. There are 17 residues in the CDR3.

The rearrangement uses TRBV9 and TRBJ2-3, with 13 bases identical to TRBD2. V dropped 6 bases and J dropped 3; count of bases not matched to a gene: 7. Germline CDR1 SGDLS, CDR2 YYNGEE. This CDR3 has 16 residues. The CDR3 protein is CASNGILAGGTDTQYF. DNA of the CDR3: TGTGCCAGCAACGGGATACTAGCGGGGGGGACAGATACGCAGTATTTT.

The chain uses TRBV2 and TRBJ1-4; D might be TRBD1 (6 bases). CDR1 is SNHLY, CDR2 FYNNEI, per germline. V lost 4 bases to trimming and J lost 14 bases, with 23 bases between them. The CDR3 spans 15 residues. CDR3 residues: CASSGRGLGGSILFF. The CDR3 DNA is TGTGCCAGCAGTGGGCGGGGGCTCGGGGGCTCAATCCTGTTTTTT.

As regards this clone: A junction end diverges from the germline sequence, so it may reflect a read error. V usage is TRBV6-5 and J usage is TRBJ2-5, with D unclear. CDR1 and CDR2 from the germline V gene are MNHEY and SVGAGI. CDR3 size: 12 residues. The CDR3 coding sequence is TGTGCCAGCAGAGACAACCAGGAGACCCAGTACTTC. The encoded protein is CASRDNQETQYF.

CDR3 sequence reads: CASRTGHEQYF. The DNA of the CDR3 is TGTGCCAGCAGGACAGGGCACGAGCAGTACTTC. The J gene is TRBJ2-7, the V gene TRBV7-9, with TRBD1 matching 7 bases. Trimming took 6 bases from V and 5 from J; bases not matched to a gene: 1. The CDR3 consists of 11 residues. The V gene's germline CDR1 is SEHNR and CDR2 FQNEAQ (reference sequence).

The V and J genes are TRBV30 and TRBJ2-5; 7 nucleotides line up with TRBD2. Per the germline V gene, CDR1 is GTSNPN and CDR2 is SVGIG (reference sequence). The CDR3 is 14 residues long. V gave up 2 bases and J gave up 0 bases; unmatched junction bases: 3. In DNA form, the CDR3 reads TGTGCCTGGAGTCCCGGGGGGTACCAAGAGACCCAGTACTTC. Protein product: CAWSPGGYQETQYF.

This rearrangement joins TRBV30 to TRBJ2-3; D unresolved. The CDR3 loop spans 15 amino acids. Trimming left V 0 bases short and J 0 bases short, with 10 bases between. Germline assignment: CDR1 GTSNPN and CDR2 SVGIG (reference sequence). The DNA for the CDR3 is TGTGCCTGGAGTGTGGGCAGCACTAGCACAGATACGCAGTATTTT. Its protein product is CAWSVGSTSTDTQYF.

CDR3 protein: CASSSLTSGATDTQYF. The CDR3, as DNA: TGCGCCAGCAGCTCGCTGACTAGCGGGGCGACAGATACGCAGTATTTT. V is TRBV5-1 and J is TRBJ2-3; 11 positions match TRBD2. The CDR3 is 16 amino acids. Looked up from germline, CDR1 is SGHRS and CDR2 is YFSETQ. V was pared by 3 bases and J by 3 bases, with 6 bases of the junction left unmatched.

V and J are TRBV9 and TRBJ2-3; perhaps TRBD2 as D (7 bases). V was pared by 7 bases and J by 2 bases, with 14 bases between. The CDR3 totals 14 residues. Germline V gene data show CDR1 as SGDLS and CDR2 as YYNGEE. The CDR3 spells CASGGGGYTDTQYF. The DNA of the CDR3 is TGTGCCAGCGGGGGAGGGGGGTACACAGATACGCAGTATTTT.

V and J are TRBV6-1 and TRBJ2-2; no reliable D call. The CDR3 is made up of 11 amino acids. Looked up from germline, CDR1 is MNHNS and CDR2 is SASEGT. V gave up 8 bases and J gave up 5 bases, with 6 bases separating them. CDR3 in DNA: TGTGCCAGCGGGCCTACCGGGGAGCTGTTTTTT. Protein: CASGPTGELFF.

The V and J genes are TRBV10-3 and TRBJ2-5, with D maybe TRBD2 (5 bases). Looked up from germline, CDR1 is ENHRY and CDR2 is SYGVKD. Trimming left V 0 bases short and J 5 bases short, with 25 bases between. The CDR3 spans 19 residues. The CDR3 is CAISESVYSGGPSQETQYF. The CDR3 region has the DNA TGTGCCATCAGTGAGTCAGTTTACTCTGGAGGCCCCTCGCAGGAGACCCAGTACTTC.

This chain connects TRBV30 to TRBJ2-2; D might be TRBD1 (6 bases). V was cut by 4 bases and J by 4 bases, with 16 bases left in between. The CDR3 covers 15 residues. The germline V gene encodes CDR1 GTSNPN and CDR2 SVGIG (reference sequence). CDR3 sequence reads: CAWMAIQGFTGELFF. In DNA form, the CDR3 reads TGTGCCTGGATGGCAATACAGGGATTCACCGGGGAGCTGTTTTTT. Looking up the rest from reference TRBV30 and TRBJ2-2 gives the full variable domain: SQTIHQWPATLVQPVGSPLSLECTVEGTSNPNLYWYRQAAGRGLQLLFYSVGIGQISSEVPQNLSASRPQDRQFILSSKKLLLSDSGFYLCAWMAIQGFTGELFFGEGSRLTVL.

The chain combines TRBV6-1 with TRBJ2-5, with a possible D match to TRBD1 (7 bases). The V and J ends lost 5 bases and 2 bases respectively, with 15 bases between them. Germline loops: CDR1 MNHNS, CDR2 SASEGT. This CDR3 spans 15 amino acids. The CDR3 DNA reads as TGTGCCAGCAGTTCCTGGAGGGGACAGCAAGAGACCCAGTACTTC. Translated, it gives CASSSWRGQQETQYF.

The chain carries TRBV6-6 and TRBJ1-2; tentative D call: TRBD1 (6 bases). The V gene's germline CDR1 is MNHNY and CDR2 SVGAGI (reference sequence). This CDR3 spans 13 amino acids. The V and J ends lost 4 bases and 4 bases respectively, with 10 bases between them. In nucleotides, the CDR3 is TGTGCCAGCAGTTTCCTAGGGGGCTATGGCTACACCTTC. It translates to CASSFLGGYGYTF.

This clone was recorded once. V is TRBV2 and J is TRBJ1-6, with D possibly matching TRBD1 (6 bases). V gave up 11 bases and J gave up 14 bases, with 25 bases separating them. CDR3 length: 14 residues. Looked up from germline, CDR1 is SNHLY and CDR2 is FYNNEI. CDR3 protein: CAGVLDSPHGTLHF. CDR3 nucleotide sequence: TGTGCCGGGGTGCTGGACAGCCCACATGGGACCCTCCACTTT.

The genes are TRBV10-3 and TRBJ2-1; 12 bases agree with TRBD1. This CDR3 region has 14 residues. V was clipped by 10 bases and J by 8 bases; unmatched bases: 9. CDR1 ENHRY and CDR2 SYGVKD come from the germline V gene. CDR3 bases: TGTGCCACCCTCGGGGGACAGGGGGCCTATGAGCAGTTCTTC. Translating it yields CATLGGQGAYEQFF.

The genes are TRBV18 and TRBJ2-7; 11 nucleotides line up with TRBD1. The germline V gene encodes CDR1 KGHSH and CDR2 LQKENI. V lost 1 base and J lost 7; bases outside the gene matches: 6. This CDR3 is built from 15 residues. The CDR3 here is CASSPRGQGVEEQYF. CDR3 sequence (DNA): TGTGCCAGCTCACCACGGGGACAGGGGGTTGAGGAGCAGTACTTC. Supplemented by reference TRBV18 and TRBJ2-7, the full variable domain reads NAGVMQNPRHLVRRRGQEARLRCSPMKGHSHVYWYRQLPEEGLKFMVYLQKENIIDESGMPKERFSAEFPKEGPSILRIQQVVRGDSAAYFCASSPRGQGVEEQYFGPGTRLTVT.

The chain combines TRBV25-1 with TRBJ2-3; possible D gene TRBD2, 7 bases. CDR1 is MGHDK and CDR2 is SYGVNS in the germline V gene. The CDR3 is 16 amino acids. The V and J ends lost 0 bases and 2 bases respectively, with 12 bases between them. The CDR3 loop reads CASSEYRGGATDTQYF. CDR3 sequence (DNA): TGTGCCAGCAGTGAATATAGGGGGGGAGCCACAGATACGCAGTATTTT.

This clone was counted once. The genes are TRBV5-1 and TRBJ2-6; D is possibly TRBD1 (7 bases). V shed 4 bases and J shed 2 bases, with 22 bases lying between them. Germline CDR1 reads SGHRS; CDR2 reads YFSETQ. The CDR3 length is 19 residues. As DNA, the CDR3 is TGCGCCAGCAGCCCTCTTACAGGGGACTTTATAGCTGGGGCCAACGTCCTGACTTTC. It specifies CASSPLTGDFIAGANVLTF.